This T cell receptor (beta chain) was observed in a study of T cells in Graves' hyperthyroidism and ophthalmopathy. Study-level findings and limits: Most clonotypes that expanded in the thyroid above 0.001 also showed up in blood.

RNA transcripts gave rise to amplified TCR beta CDR3 regions. An initial round of RT-PCR targeting the TCR CDR3 relied on the HTBI primer set. TCRdb re-analysed the multiplex PCR reads in MiXCR, keeping a single row per CDR3 protein. The sample lists 450,000 to 650,000 distinct CDR3 sequences; roughly a sixth were seen once. Details on this clonotype: What it binds is unknown.

CDR3 length equals 17 residues. Trimming removed 3 bases from V and 7 bases from J, with 22 bases in between. Germline V gives CDR1 LGHDT, CDR2 YNNKEL (reference sequence). The clonotype originates from a woman aged 18-29 years with Graves' ophthalmopathy. V is TRBV3-1 and J is TRBJ1-5; D might be TRBD1 (6 bases). Material: blood. The CDR3, as DNA: TGTGCCAGCAGCCACCGAAGAGACCGCAGGGGAGCCCAGCCCCAGCATTTT. It yields the protein CASSHRRDRRGAQPQHF.